This record concerns one TCR beta chain sequence. Libraries were prepared by immunoSEQ multiplex PCR; TCRdb keeps only in-frame clonotypes and omits some of them. This table has about 20,000 clones, 70% to 90% appearing once. This record comes from a study of blood T cell repertoires in COVID-19. Study details: Samples of COVID-19 (acute and convalescent) were obtained from the United States, Italy and Spain. Nucleic acid was either cDNA or gDNA, and it came from T cells, B-cell-depleted T cells, or PBMCs.

The CDR3 totals 17 residues. Germline-derived CDR1 and CDR2 are MNHEY and SVGEGT. V lost 2 bases and J lost 3; bases outside the gene matches: 13. The clonotype originates from a human donor with active COVID-19. The donor label of this sample is uncertain. The V call is TRBV6-2 or TRBV6-3, the J call TRBJ2-7, with 7 positions matching TRBD2. Source material: peripheral blood. The CDR3 DNA is TGTGCCAGCAGTTACCAGGCTAGCGGAGGGCAGTACTACGAGCAGTACTTC. Protein: CASSYQASGGQYYEQYF.